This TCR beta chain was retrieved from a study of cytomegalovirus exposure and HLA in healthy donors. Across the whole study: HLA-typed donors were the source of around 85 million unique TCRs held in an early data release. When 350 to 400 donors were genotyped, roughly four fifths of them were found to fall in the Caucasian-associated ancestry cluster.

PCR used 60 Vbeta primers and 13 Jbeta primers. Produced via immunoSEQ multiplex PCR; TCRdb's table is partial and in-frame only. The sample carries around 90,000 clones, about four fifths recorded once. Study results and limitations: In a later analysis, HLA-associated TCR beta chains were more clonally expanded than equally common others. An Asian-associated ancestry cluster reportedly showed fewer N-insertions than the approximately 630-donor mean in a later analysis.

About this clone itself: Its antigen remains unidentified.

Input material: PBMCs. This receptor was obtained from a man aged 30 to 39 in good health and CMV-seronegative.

CDR3 DNA: TGCGCCAGCAGCTTCGAGGCCCCGGGAGGCTACACCTTC. It encodes CASSFEAPGGYTF. V gene TRBV5-1 combines with J gene TRBJ1-2; no clear D gene. Germline loops: CDR1 SGHRS, CDR2 YFSETQ. The CDR3 is made up of 13 amino acids. V gave up 2 bases and J gave up 8 bases, with 13 bases separating them.